This T cell receptor beta chain was captured by sequencing in a study of low-dose radiotherapy and immunotherapy resistance in tumors. Study-level information: On an every-two-weeks schedule, patients received intravenous nivolumab 240 mg, along with ipilimumab 1 mg/kg every six weeks. One day before radiation and immunotherapy, intravenous cyclophosphamide 200 mg/m2 was administered, with this repeated every two weeks.

Germline V gene sequence: CDR1 SQVTM, CDR2 ANQGSEA. The CDR3 has 13 residues. The V and J ends lost 7 bases and 9 bases respectively, with 19 bases between them. This clonotype was observed at least ten times. Covering alpha and beta chains, TRAV- and TRBV-specific primers were used for the first-strand cDNA. With a V-primer adapter and a constant-region primer, TCRs were amplified for roughly 21 PCR cycles. Isolated mRNA underwent amplification by in vitro transcription. TCRdb re-analysed the reads in MiXCR, keeping a single row per CDR3 protein. The sample holds under 90,000 distinct CDR3 sequences, roughly a sixth seen once. Regarding time point: before trial treatment. Patients with advanced, tumor-infiltrating lymphocyte-negative solid tumors were eligible.

This sequence originates from a male donor with prostate cancer. This sample comprised PBMCs, obtained before treatment. The J gene is TRBJ2-1, the V gene TRBV29-1; the D gene is possibly TRBD1 (6 bases). CDR3 protein: CSAGQRQEGEQFF. The DNA for the CDR3 is TGCAGCGCTGGGCAAAGACAGGAAGGTGAGCAGTTCTTC.